This T cell receptor beta chain was captured by sequencing in a study of T-cell reconstitution after alpha-beta-depleted transplantation in children. Molecular barcoding with unique molecular identifiers was used for the TCRbeta library. TCRdb itself ran the PCR reads through MiXCR, one entry per CDR3 protein. This sample has about 610,000 distinct CDR3 sequences; about 10% occur once, and the top ten carry 4%. Germline-derived CDR1 and CDR2 are SQVTM and ANQGSEA. The CDR3 is 12 amino acids. With 7 bases removed from V and 3 bases from J, the gap between germline ends came to 12 bases. Sequenced here: PBMCs from the stem cell graft donor, sampled from the stem cell graft. This sequence joins TRBV29-1 and TRBJ1-1; D is possibly TRBD1 (6 bases). The origin of this receptor is a human donor who donated a stem cell graft to a child with acute myeloid leukemia. In DNA form, the CDR3 reads TGCAGCGCGCAGGGGTTACACACTGAAGCTTTCTTT. Translated, it gives CSAQGLHTEAFF.